The 12 T cell receptor beta chains below were found in one sample sequenced in a study of OX40 agonist ivuxolimab in advanced cancers. Sequencing used immunoSEQ multiplex PCR; TCRdb keeps in-frame clones, though not all of them. This sample has some 13,000 clones, with about 87% found just once. The sequenced sample was CD4+ or CD8+ T cells sorted from blood, obtained in a trial of the OX40 agonist ivuxolimab. These receptors were taken from an adult with an advanced solid tumor such as melanoma, head and neck, liver or kidney cancer.

This sequence joins TRBV19 and TRBJ1-5; tentatively, D is TRBD1 (6 bases). The CDR3 has 14 residues. V dropped 5 bases and J dropped 5 bases, with 13 bases sitting between them. Looked up from germline, CDR1 is LNHDA and CDR2 is SQIVND (reference sequence). The CDR3 nucleotides read TGTGCCAGTAGTCTTCGACAGGCCGATCAGCCCCAGCATTTT. As protein: CASSLRQADQPQHF.

The gene calls are TRBV7-9 and TRBJ1-1; D remains ambiguous. CDR1 and CDR2 from the germline V gene are SEHNR and FQNEAQ (reference sequence). V lost 1 base and J 1 base, leaving 4 bases between the germline ends. The CDR3 sequence is 13 residues long. CDR3 in DNA: TGTGCCAGCAGCTTAGAGGGGAACACTGAAGCTTTCTTT. Translating gives CASSLEGNTEAFF.

The rearrangement links TRBV7-9 to TRBJ1-2; TRBD1 matches 11 bases. V lost 1 base to trimming and J lost 7 bases; unmatched junction nucleotides: 2. Germline V gene lookup returns CDR1 SEHNR and CDR2 FQNEAQ (reference sequence). This CDR3 has 14 amino acids. The CDR3 nucleotides are TGTGCCAGCAGCTTAGAGGACAGGGGGCTTGGCTACACCTTC. Its translation is CASSLEDRGLGYTF.

V gene TRBV7-2 combines with J gene TRBJ1-1; D is possibly TRBD1 (5 bases). CDR1 and CDR2 (germline): SGHTA, FQGNSA. Trimming stripped 3 bases from V and 6 bases from J, with 11 bases between. The CDR3 runs 13 residues. Written as DNA, the CDR3 is TGTGCCAGCAGCTTCGCAGGGAGGGCTGAAGCTTTCTTT. Its protein product is CASSFAGRAEAFF.

The V gene is TRBV25-1, the J gene TRBJ1-1, with 11 bases matching TRBD1. The CDR3 is made up of 17 amino acids. The germline gives CDR1 MGHDK, CDR2 SYGVNS. The ends lost 7 bases at V and 1 base at J; junction bases unmatched: 11. The CDR3 DNA sequence: TGTGCCAGCAAAAGGACAGGGGGCGACTTCGGGAACACTGAAGCTTTCTTT. This encodes CASKRTGGDFGNTEAFF.

The chain uses TRBV5-1 and TRBJ1-5; 12 bases line up with TRBD1. This CDR3 comprises 15 residues. V was pared by 2 bases and J by 7 bases, with 4 bases of the junction left unmatched. Germline lookup yields CDR1 SGHRS and CDR2 YFSETQ. The CDR3: CASSFGTGGDQPQHF. DNA of the CDR3: TGCGCCAGCAGCTTCGGGACAGGGGGCGACCAGCCCCAGCATTTT.

V usage is TRBV21-1 and J usage is TRBJ2-1. TRBV21-1 is described as a pseudogene. The CDR3 runs to 15 residues. Written as DNA, the CDR3 is TGTGCCAGCAGCAAAGCCCGGGGGCCCTACAATGAGCAGTTCTTC. The encoded protein is CASSKARGPYNEQFF.

V gene TRBV18 combines with J gene TRBJ2-1; no clear D gene. In germline, CDR1 is KGHSH, CDR2 LQKENI. This CDR3 is 16 amino acids long. V lost 1 base, J lost 4 bases, and 14 bases lay in between. The DNA for the CDR3 is TGTGCCAGCTCACCACGTCCAGAGCCGCCTTACAATGAGCAGTTCTTC. Amino acid sequence: CASSPRPEPPYNEQFF.

The chain joins TRBV15 to TRBJ1-1; 10 positions agree with TRBD1. CDR1 is LNHNV and CDR2 is YYDKDF in the germline V gene (reference sequence). The V segment lost 0 bases and the J segment 1 base; nucleotides outside the gene matches: 11. CDR3 length: 19 amino acids. The CDR3 spells CATSRDSRGQGLPNTEAFF. In DNA form, the CDR3 reads TGTGCCACCAGCAGAGATTCAAGGGGACAGGGGCTCCCGAACACTGAAGCTTTCTTT.

This chain links TRBV4-3 with TRBJ2-1; 14 bases line up with TRBD2. Trimming took 4 bases from V and 0 from J; bases not matched to a gene: 8. The germline V gene encodes CDR1 LGHNA and CDR2 YSLEER. CDR3 size: 19 residues. The CDR3 here is CASSPRTSGGRSSYNEQFF. The CDR3 coding sequence is TGCGCCAGCAGCCCCCGGACTAGCGGGGGGAGAAGCTCCTACAATGAGCAGTTCTTC.

This sequence joins TRBV4-3 and TRBJ1-1, with a possible D match to TRBD1 (5 bases). The CDR3 sequence is 12 residues long. Trimming took 1 base from V and 10 from J, leaving 10 bases between them. Germline assignment: CDR1 LGHNA and CDR2 YSLEER. The CDR3 loop reads CASSQGAGRAFF. CDR3 nucleotides: TGCGCCAGCAGCCAAGGGGCAGGGCGAGCTTTCTTT.

This chain joins TRBV29-1 and TRBJ1-1; 8 bases are shared with TRBD1. Germline-derived CDR1 and CDR2 are SQVTM and ANQGSEA. The CDR3 sequence is 13 residues long. V shed 7 bases, J shed 3 bases, and the junction held 7 bases outside the gene matches. The CDR3 sequence: CSARDRPDTEAFF. In DNA, the CDR3 is TGCAGCGCCAGGGACAGGCCTGACACTGAAGCTTTCTTT.